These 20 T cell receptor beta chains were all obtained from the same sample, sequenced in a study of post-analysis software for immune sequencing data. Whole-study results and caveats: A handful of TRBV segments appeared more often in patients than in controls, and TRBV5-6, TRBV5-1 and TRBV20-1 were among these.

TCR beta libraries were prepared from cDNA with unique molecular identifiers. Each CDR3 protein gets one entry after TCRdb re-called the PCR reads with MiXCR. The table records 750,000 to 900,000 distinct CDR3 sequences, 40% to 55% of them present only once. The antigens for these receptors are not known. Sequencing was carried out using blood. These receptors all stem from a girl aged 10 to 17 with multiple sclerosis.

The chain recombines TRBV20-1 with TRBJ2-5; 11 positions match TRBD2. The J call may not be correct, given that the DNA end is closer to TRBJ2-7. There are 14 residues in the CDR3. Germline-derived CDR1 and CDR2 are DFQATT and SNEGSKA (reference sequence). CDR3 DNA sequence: TGCAGTGCTTATCTAGCGGGAGGCCCCTACGAGCAGTACTTC. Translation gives CSAYLAGGPYEQYF.

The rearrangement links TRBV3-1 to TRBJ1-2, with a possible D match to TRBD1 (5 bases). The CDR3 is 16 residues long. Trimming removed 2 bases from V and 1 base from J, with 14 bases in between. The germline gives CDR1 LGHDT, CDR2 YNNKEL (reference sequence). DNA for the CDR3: TGTGCCAGCAGCCAAAGGGACGGATTGATTAACTATGGCTACACCTTC. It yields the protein CASSQRDGLINYGYTF.

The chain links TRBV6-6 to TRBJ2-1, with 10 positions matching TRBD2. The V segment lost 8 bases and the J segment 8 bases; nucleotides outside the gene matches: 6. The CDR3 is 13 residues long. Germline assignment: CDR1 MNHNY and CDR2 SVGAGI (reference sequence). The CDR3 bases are TGTGCCAGCCTAGCGGGAGTGGGGGATGAGCAGTTCTTC. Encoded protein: CASLAGVGDEQFF.

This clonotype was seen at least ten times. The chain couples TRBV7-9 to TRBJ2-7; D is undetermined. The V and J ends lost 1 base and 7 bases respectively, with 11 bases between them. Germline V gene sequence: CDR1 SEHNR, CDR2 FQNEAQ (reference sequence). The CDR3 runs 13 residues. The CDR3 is CASSLGTGGEQYF. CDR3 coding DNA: TGTGCCAGCAGCTTAGGTACCGGTGGGGAGCAGTACTTC.

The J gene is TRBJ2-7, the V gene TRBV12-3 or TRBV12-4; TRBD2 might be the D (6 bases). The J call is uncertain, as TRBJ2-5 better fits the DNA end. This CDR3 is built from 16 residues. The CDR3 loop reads CASSLPQLAGWGTQYF. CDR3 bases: TGTGCCAGCAGTTTACCCCAGTTGGCGGGGTGGGGGACCCAGTACTTC.

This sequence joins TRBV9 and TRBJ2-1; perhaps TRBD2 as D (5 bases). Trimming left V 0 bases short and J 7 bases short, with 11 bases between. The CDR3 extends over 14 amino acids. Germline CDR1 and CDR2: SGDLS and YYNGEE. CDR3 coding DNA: TGTGCCAGCAGCGTAGGGACTCCATATAATGAGCAGTTCTTC. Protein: CASSVGTPYNEQFF. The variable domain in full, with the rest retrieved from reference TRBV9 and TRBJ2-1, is DSGVTQTPKHLITATGQRVTLRCSPRSGDLSVYWYQQSLDQGLQFLIQYYNGEERAKGNILERFSAQQFPDLHSELNLSSLELGDSALYFCASSVGTPYNEQFFGPGTRLTVL.

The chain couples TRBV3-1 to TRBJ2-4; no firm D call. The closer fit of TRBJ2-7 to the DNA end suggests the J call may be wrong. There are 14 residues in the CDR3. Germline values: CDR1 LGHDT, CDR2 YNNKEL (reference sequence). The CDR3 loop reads CASSQEAAFYEQYF. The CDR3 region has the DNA TGTGCCAGCAGCCAAGAGGCAGCGTTCTACGAGCAGTACTTC.

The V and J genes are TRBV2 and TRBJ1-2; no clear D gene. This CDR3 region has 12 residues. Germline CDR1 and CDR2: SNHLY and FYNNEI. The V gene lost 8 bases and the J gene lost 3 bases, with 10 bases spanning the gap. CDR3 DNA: TGTGCCAGCCCAGCGGTCTACTATGGCTACACCTTC. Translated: CASPAVYYGYTF.

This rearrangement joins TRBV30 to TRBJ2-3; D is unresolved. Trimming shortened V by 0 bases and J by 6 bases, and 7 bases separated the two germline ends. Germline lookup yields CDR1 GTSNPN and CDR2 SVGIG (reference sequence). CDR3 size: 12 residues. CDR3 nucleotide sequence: TGTGCCTGGAGTGTAGGAATGGATACGCAGTATTTT. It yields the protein CAWSVGMDTQYF.

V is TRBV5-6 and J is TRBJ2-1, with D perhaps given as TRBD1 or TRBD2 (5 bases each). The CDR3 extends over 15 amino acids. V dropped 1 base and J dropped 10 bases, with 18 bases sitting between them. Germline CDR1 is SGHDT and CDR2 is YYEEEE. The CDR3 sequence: CASSLLGVSSYEQFF. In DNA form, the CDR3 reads TGTGCCAGCAGCTTGCTGGGGGTCAGCTCCTACGAGCAGTTCTTC.

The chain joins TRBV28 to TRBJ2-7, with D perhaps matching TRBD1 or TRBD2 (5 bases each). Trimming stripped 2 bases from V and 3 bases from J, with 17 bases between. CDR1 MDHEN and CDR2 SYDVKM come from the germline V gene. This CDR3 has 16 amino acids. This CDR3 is CASSLREPRGVYEQYF. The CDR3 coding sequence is TGTGCCAGCAGTTTAAGGGAGCCCCGGGGCGTCTACGAGCAGTACTTC.

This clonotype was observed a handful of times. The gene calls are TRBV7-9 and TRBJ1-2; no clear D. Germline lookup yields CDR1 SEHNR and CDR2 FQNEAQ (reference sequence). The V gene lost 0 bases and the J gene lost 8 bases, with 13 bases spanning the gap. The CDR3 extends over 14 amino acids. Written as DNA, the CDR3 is TGTGCCAGCAGCTTAGCGGCAGGACCGGGCGGCTACACCTTC. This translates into CASSLAAGPGGYTF.

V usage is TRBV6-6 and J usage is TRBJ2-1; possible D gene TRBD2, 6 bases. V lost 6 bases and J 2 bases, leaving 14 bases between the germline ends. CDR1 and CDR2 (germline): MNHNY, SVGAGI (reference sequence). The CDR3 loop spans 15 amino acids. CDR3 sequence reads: CASSPSGPTYNEQFF. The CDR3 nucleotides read TGTGCCAGCAGCCCCAGCGGGCCTACCTACAATGAGCAGTTCTTC.

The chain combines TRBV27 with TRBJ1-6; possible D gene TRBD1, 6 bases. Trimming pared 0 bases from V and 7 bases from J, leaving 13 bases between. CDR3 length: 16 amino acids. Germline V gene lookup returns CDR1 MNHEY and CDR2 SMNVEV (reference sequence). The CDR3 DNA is TGTGCCAGCAGTTTATCCCAGGGGACGTGGAATTCACCCCTCCACTTT. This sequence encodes CASSLSQGTWNSPLHF.

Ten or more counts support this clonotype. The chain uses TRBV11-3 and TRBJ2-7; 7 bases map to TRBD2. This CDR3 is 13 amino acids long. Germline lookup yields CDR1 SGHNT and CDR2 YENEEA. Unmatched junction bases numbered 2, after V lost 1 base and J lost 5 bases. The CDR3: CASSLAGGNEQYF. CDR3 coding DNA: TGTGCCAGCAGCTTAGCCGGGGGGAACGAGCAGTACTTC.

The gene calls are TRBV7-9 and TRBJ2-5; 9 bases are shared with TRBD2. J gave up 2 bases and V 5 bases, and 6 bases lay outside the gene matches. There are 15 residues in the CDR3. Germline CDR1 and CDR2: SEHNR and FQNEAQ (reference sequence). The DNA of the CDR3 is TGTGCCAGCAGCCAACCTAGCGGGGAACAAGAGACCCAGTACTTC. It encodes CASSQPSGEQETQYF.

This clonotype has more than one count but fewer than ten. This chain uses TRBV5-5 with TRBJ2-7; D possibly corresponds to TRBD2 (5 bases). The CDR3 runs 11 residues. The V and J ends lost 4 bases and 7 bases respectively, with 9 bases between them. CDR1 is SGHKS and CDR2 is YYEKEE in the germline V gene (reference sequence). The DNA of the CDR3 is TGTGCCAGCAGCCACACGGGGGAGCAGTACTTC. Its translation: CASSHTGEQYF.

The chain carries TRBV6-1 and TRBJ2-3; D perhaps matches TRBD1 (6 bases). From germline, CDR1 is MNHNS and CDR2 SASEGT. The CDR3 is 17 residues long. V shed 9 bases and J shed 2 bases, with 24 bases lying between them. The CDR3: CASGQSLGLRFTDTQYF. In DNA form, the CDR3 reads TGTGCCAGTGGACAGAGTCTGGGGTTACGATTCACAGATACGCAGTATTTT.

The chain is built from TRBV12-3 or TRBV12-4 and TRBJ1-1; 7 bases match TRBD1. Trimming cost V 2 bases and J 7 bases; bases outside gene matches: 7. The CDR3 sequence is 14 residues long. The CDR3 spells CASSLKGALVEAFF. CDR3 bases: TGTGCCAGCAGTTTAAAGGGGGCCCTGGTTGAAGCTTTCTTT.

The CDR3 protein is CASSSVAGGLSYEQYF. The CDR3 coding sequence is TGTGCCAGCAGTTCGGTAGCGGGAGGGCTCTCTTACGAGCAGTACTTC. The chain joins TRBV28 to TRBJ2-7; 11 bases fit TRBD2. CDR3 size: 16 residues. The V gene's germline CDR1 is MDHEN and CDR2 SYDVKM. With 4 bases clipped from V and 4 bases from J, the junction kept 9 bases outside the gene matches.